This TCR beta chain originates from a study of glioma-infiltrating T cells. Study observations and caveats: Gliomas, especially low-grade, showed above-expected tissue-blood divergence; non-neoplastic patients showed below. Only very few CDR3 sequences appeared in both tissue and blood.

Amplification of TCR alpha and beta CDR3 regions from RNA used iRepertoire nested multiplex PCR. Tissue mRNA or PBMC total RNA, about 85-400 ng, went into one-step reverse transcription and amplification. TCRdb re-called the multiplex PCR reads through MiXCR, storing one row per CDR3 protein. The sample records tens of thousands of distinct CDR3 sequences, around 42% being singletons. This clonotype was counted many times. The antigen remains undetermined. CDR3 length: 14 amino acids. Trimming shortened V by 6 bases and J by 5 bases, and 11 bases separated the two germline ends. CDR1 MNHNS and CDR2 SASEGT come from the germline V gene.

The TCR was taken from a human donor with low-grade glioma or glioblastoma, undergoing nonglioma brain surgery, or in good health (not recorded which). This chain uses TRBV6-1 with TRBJ1-6; D remains ambiguous. Sequencing input: glioma tissue, nonneoplastic brain tissue, or PBMCs (not recorded which). CDR3 region: CASSLFKDNSPLHF. The CDR3 nucleotides are TGTGCCAGCAGCCTATTTAAGGATAATTCACCCCTCCACTTT.